The 30 T cell receptor beta chains given below trace back to one sample, sequenced in a study of blood T cell repertoires in COVID-19 (dated by TCRdb to 2020 to 2022). The library relied on the immunoSEQ multiplex PCR assay. Held by TCRdb, this immuneACCESS table contains in-frame sequences only and omits some clones. Under half of the omission traces to an unresolved V gene where checked; the cause of the rest is unknown. Counted in this sample were under 150,000 clones; approximately 80% of them appeared once. The top ten hold 8% to 10% of the sample. Sequenced sample: peripheral blood. The receptors originated from a woman older than 75 in a cohort sampled during active or convalescent COVID-19.

The chain couples TRBV20-1 to TRBJ1-2, with D uncertain. From germline, CDR1 is DFQATT and CDR2 SNEGSKA (reference sequence). The CDR3 is 15 residues long. Deletions cut 3 bases from V and 3 bases from J, with 17 bases between. CDR3 coding DNA: TGCAGTGCTAGTCCGCGGGTTGCTCGAGACTATGGCTACACCTTC. As protein: CSASPRVARDYGYTF.

The rearrangement uses TRBV28 and TRBJ1-5; 7 nucleotides line up with TRBD1. CDR3 size: 15 residues. Germline lookup yields CDR1 MDHEN and CDR2 SYDVKM. V shed 5 bases, J shed 1 base, and the junction held 5 bases outside the gene matches. CDR3 nucleotides: TGTGCCAGCAGTCGAAGGGGGCTAAGCAATCAGCCCCAGCATTTT. Translated: CASSRRGLSNQPQHF.

This sequence joins TRBV7-2 and TRBJ1-2; 8 positions agree with TRBD1. This CDR3 is built from 13 residues. In germline, CDR1 is SGHTA, CDR2 FQGNSA. V was pared by 4 bases and J by 7 bases, with 5 bases of the junction left unmatched. The CDR3 bases are TGTGCCAGCAGCTACGGACAGGGTGGTGGCTACACCTTC. Translation gives CASSYGQGGGYTF.

V and J are TRBV19 and TRBJ1-5; maybe TRBD1 (5 bases). The germline V gene has CDR1 LNHDA and CDR2 SQIVND (reference sequence). Trimming left V 7 bases short and J 5 bases short, with 12 bases between. The CDR3 sequence is 13 residues long. The DNA for the CDR3 is TGTGCCAGTAAGGGGAGGTGGGATCAGCCCCAGCATTTT. Its translation is CASKGRWDQPQHF.

The chain is built from TRBV2 and TRBJ1-4; 11 bases agree with TRBD1. The CDR3 covers 15 residues. Per the germline V gene, CDR1 is SNHLY and CDR2 is FYNNEI. V lost 7 bases, J lost 3 bases, and 4 bases stayed unmatched. In DNA, the CDR3 is TGTGCCAGCATGGGACAGGGGGTGGCTAATGAAAAACTGTTTTTT. It specifies CASMGQGVANEKLFF. The complete variable domain, with remaining parts taken from reference TRBV2 and TRBJ1-4, reads EPEVTQTPSHQVTQMGQEVILRCVPISNHLYFYWYRQILGQKVEFLVSFYNNEISEKSEIFDDQFSVERPDGSNFTLKIRSTKLEDSAMYFCASMGQGVANEKLFFGSGTQLSVL.

The chain uses TRBV5-1 and TRBJ2-7; D possibly corresponds to TRBD1 (6 bases). The germline gives CDR1 SGHRS, CDR2 YFSETQ. V was clipped by 4 bases and J by 5 bases, with 16 bases between them. The CDR3 totals 14 residues. CDR3 residues: CASSRQGIIDEQYF. In DNA form, the CDR3 reads TGCGCCAGCAGCCGTCAGGGGATAATAGACGAGCAGTACTTC.

The sample holds a few counts of this clone. The chain carries TRBV2 and TRBJ1-3; 7 bases match TRBD1. The CDR3 is made up of 20 amino acids. The V segment lost 5 bases and the J segment 1 base; nucleotides outside the gene matches: 20. Germline CDR1 SNHLY, CDR2 FYNNEI. The CDR3 sequence: CASSLRPTGEGVLSGNTIYF. CDR3 in DNA: TGTGCCAGCAGTCTCAGACCAACAGGGGAAGGGGTCCTATCTGGAAACACCATATATTTT.

This clone has just a few counts. The CDR3 DNA reads as TGTGCCAGCAGCCAAGAGTGGCCCTCGGGGAGCCAGACCCAGTACTTC. Translation: CASSQEWPSGSQTQYF. This chain uses TRBV4-2 with TRBJ2-5, with a possible D match to TRBD2 (5 bases). The V gene lost 0 bases and the J gene lost 6 bases, with 17 bases spanning the gap. Germline CDR1 LGHNA, CDR2 YNFKEQ. This CDR3 is 16 amino acids long.

The chain joins TRBV4-2 to TRBJ2-5; 8 positions match TRBD2. The trim removed 0 bases at V and 5 bases at J, leaving 8 bases unmatched. The CDR3 consists of 16 residues. CDR1 is LGHNA and CDR2 is YNFKEQ in the germline V gene. The CDR3, as DNA: TGTGCCAGCAGCCAAGAGGGGCGGGGGGCACGTGAGACCCAGTACTTC. Protein: CASSQEGRGARETQYF.

This CDR3 reads CAISETSGGYTGELFF. In nucleotides, the CDR3 is TGTGCCATCAGCGAGACTAGCGGGGGATACACCGGGGAGCTGTTTTTT. This rearrangement joins TRBV10-3 to TRBJ2-2, with 12 nucleotides matching TRBD2. The V and J ends lost 6 bases and 3 bases, in that order; junction bases with no gene match: 5. The CDR3 length is 16 residues. Germline CDR1 and CDR2: ENHRY and SYGVKD.

The chain recombines TRBV7-2 with TRBJ2-3; possible D gene TRBD1, 6 bases. From germline, CDR1 is SGHTA and CDR2 FQGNSA. The CDR3 spans 13 residues. V shed 3 bases and J shed 5 bases, with 9 bases lying between them. CDR3 region: CASSFWTVDTQYF. The CDR3 DNA is TGTGCCAGCAGCTTCTGGACAGTAGATACGCAGTATTTT.

This clone was detected only once. The gene calls are TRBV18 and TRBJ2-2; 8 bases match TRBD1. The germline gives CDR1 KGHSH, CDR2 LQKENI. J was trimmed by 4 bases and V by 2 bases; bases with no gene match: 3. The CDR3 is 15 amino acids. As DNA, the CDR3 is TGTGCCAGCTCACCAGGGACAGGACTCACCGGGGAGCTGTTTTTT. Its translation is CASSPGTGLTGELFF.

The V gene is TRBV6-1, the J gene TRBJ1-1, with TRBD1 as a possible D gene (5 bases). Germline CDR1 is MNHNS and CDR2 is SASEGT. This CDR3 is built from 13 residues. Deletions cut 11 bases from V and 1 base from J, with 14 bases between. The CDR3 bases are TGTGCCGCTAAAGGACACCAGAACACTGAAGCTTTCTTT. Translated, it gives CAAKGHQNTEAFF.

This sequence joins TRBV5-5 and TRBJ2-2; D gene uncertain. With 6 bases removed from V and 1 base from J, the gap between germline ends came to 7 bases. This CDR3 region has 13 residues. Germline lookup yields CDR1 SGHKS and CDR2 YYEKEE (reference sequence). This CDR3 reads CASTPRNTGELFF. The CDR3 bases are TGTGCCAGCACCCCGCGGAACACCGGGGAGCTGTTTTTT.

CDR3 nucleotide sequence: TGTGCCAGCAGCTTAGATCGACGGACTAGCGGGGGGAACACGTTCGAGGAGACCCAGTACTTC. Amino acids: CASSLDRRTSGGNTFEETQYF. The chain joins TRBV7-6 to TRBJ2-5; 14 bases align to TRBD2. Germline lookup yields CDR1 SGHVS and CDR2 FNYEAQ. J gave up 5 bases and V 1 base, and 18 bases lay outside the gene matches. The CDR3 loop spans 21 amino acids.

V and J are TRBV5-1 and TRBJ1-1; 10 bases match TRBD1. V gave up 4 bases and J gave up 4 bases; unmatched junction bases: 7. The CDR3 covers 15 residues. From germline, CDR1 is SGHRS and CDR2 YFSETQ. The DNA for the CDR3 is TGCGCCAGCAGCAGAGACAGGGGGCAAGGCACTGAAGCTTTCTTT. Residues: CASSRDRGQGTEAFF.

The chain joins TRBV28 to TRBJ2-3; 10 bases match TRBD2. Trimming removed 4 bases from V and 5 bases from J; junction bases left unmatched: 6. The CDR3 extends over 15 amino acids. Germline V CDR1 and CDR2: MDHEN, SYDVKM. CDR3 sequence reads: CASSSPSGGRDTQYF. The CDR3 DNA reads as TGTGCCAGCAGTTCTCCTAGCGGGGGACGAGATACGCAGTATTTT.

This clone was observed a handful of times. The genes are TRBV7-9 and TRBJ1-1; D remains ambiguous. This CDR3 region has 13 residues. Trimming took off 2 bases at V and 8 bases at J, with 12 bases between the two ends. Germline CDR1 and CDR2: SEHNR and FQNEAQ (reference sequence). CDR3 residues: CASSLTTANEAFF. CDR3 in DNA: TGTGCCAGCAGCTTAACTACGGCGAACGAAGCTTTCTTT.

This chain uses TRBV5-1 with TRBJ2-3; D might be TRBD2 (6 bases). Germline V gene sequence: CDR1 SGHRS, CDR2 YFSETQ. The V and J ends lost 4 bases and 7 bases respectively, with 22 bases between them. The CDR3 has 16 amino acids. The CDR3 DNA is TGCGCCAGCAGCATGACCGCTAGTGCGGGGTACAATACGCAGTATTTT. This sequence encodes CASSMTASAGYNTQYF.

The rearrangement links TRBV5-8 to TRBJ2-2; 9 nucleotides align to TRBD2. Unmatched junction bases numbered 7, after V lost 0 bases and J lost 4 bases. This CDR3 region has 17 residues. The germline V gene has CDR1 SGHTS and CDR2 YDEGEE. The CDR3 DNA sequence: TGTGCCAGCAGCTTGGCCAGGCTAGCGGGGCTCACCGGGGAGCTGTTTTTT. It translates to CASSLARLAGLTGELFF.

This chain connects TRBV30 to TRBJ2-7, with 11 bases lining up with TRBD2. The CDR3 extends over 15 amino acids. With V trimmed by 4 bases and J by 0 bases, 5 bases remained unmatched. Germline CDR1 GTSNPN, CDR2 SVGIG (reference sequence). In DNA form, the CDR3 reads TGTGCCTGGAAGACTAGCGGGGTTAGCTCCTACGAGCAGTACTTC. This encodes CAWKTSGVSSYEQYF.

The chain employs TRBV5-1 and TRBJ1-2, with 7 positions matching TRBD1. Germline lookup yields CDR1 SGHRS and CDR2 YFSETQ. The CDR3 contains 13 residues. With 4 bases clipped from V and 3 bases from J, the junction kept 3 bases outside the gene matches. This CDR3 reads CASSPGQYYGYTF. Written as DNA, the CDR3 is TGCGCCAGCAGCCCGGGACAGTACTATGGCTACACCTTC.

The rearrangement joins TRBV6-6 to TRBJ1-2; 7 bases align to TRBD1. CDR3 length: 14 residues. Germline-derived CDR1 and CDR2 are MNHNY and SVGAGI (reference sequence). The V gene end was trimmed by 4 bases and the J gene end by 4 bases; junction bases not matched to a gene: 6. The CDR3 loop reads CASSSSTGIYGYTF. CDR3 sequence (DNA): TGTGCCAGCAGTTCATCGACAGGGATCTATGGCTACACCTTC.

This clone was counted a few times. The chain employs TRBV6-2 or TRBV6-3 and TRBJ1-2; D is perhaps TRBD1 (6 bases). This CDR3 has 19 residues. Germline V gives CDR1 MNHEY, CDR2 SVGEGT. Between the trimmed V and J ends, which lost 0 bases and 1 base, there was a span of 21 bases. CDR3 sequence (DNA): TGTGCCAGCAGTTACTCGGCTCTCTTGGGGGCAGGCTATAACTATGGCTACACCTTC. Its protein product is CASSYSALLGAGYNYGYTF.

The chain is built from TRBV6-5 and TRBJ1-1; TRBD1 matches 7 bases. In germline, CDR1 is MNHEY, CDR2 SVGAGI. The CDR3 spans 14 residues. V trimming: 3 bases; J trimming: 4 bases; junction bases outside the gene matches: 5. CDR3 region: CASSYRTGPTEAFF. The CDR3 DNA sequence: TGTGCCAGCAGTTATCGGACAGGACCCACTGAAGCTTTCTTT.

This clone is a singleton in its sample. The chain uses TRBV29-1 and TRBJ1-1; D is unresolved. The germline gives CDR1 SQVTM, CDR2 ANQGSEA. The CDR3 sequence is 12 residues long. V was shortened by 4 bases and J by 4 bases, with 10 bases between the two germline ends. CDR3 region: CSVAAGSTEAFF. CDR3 nucleotides: TGCAGCGTTGCGGCGGGGAGCACTGAAGCTTTCTTT.

The V call is TRBV6-2 or TRBV6-3, the J call TRBJ1-1; the D is unclear. This CDR3 spans 12 amino acids. With 2 bases removed from V and 2 bases from J, the gap between germline ends came to 3 bases. Looked up from germline, CDR1 is MNHEY and CDR2 is SVGEGT. CDR3 nucleotides: TGTGCCAGCAGTTACCGTAACACTGAAGCTTTCTTT. Its protein product is CASSYRNTEAFF.

This chain uses TRBV5-1 with TRBJ1-2; D might be TRBD1 (5 bases). The CDR3 covers 19 residues. Deletions cut 1 base from V and 1 base from J, with 23 bases between. Per germline, CDR1 SGHRS and CDR2 YFSETQ. This chain's CDR3 is CASSLWGRDSYNSNYGYTF. For the CDR3, the DNA is TGCGCCAGCAGCTTGTGGGGCCGGGACTCTTATAATAGTAACTATGGCTACACCTTC.

J is TRBJ1-2 and V is TRBV28; weak D call: TRBD1 (5 bases). V was cut by 6 bases and J by 8 bases, with 19 bases left in between. Germline V gene sequence: CDR1 MDHEN, CDR2 SYDVKM. The CDR3 runs 14 residues. The CDR3 spells CASRTAGGGGGYTF. The CDR3, as DNA: TGTGCCAGCAGAACCGCCGGGGGGGGAGGAGGCTACACCTTC.

V gene TRBV18 combines with J gene TRBJ1-2; the match to TRBD1 covers 10 bases. CDR1 KGHSH and CDR2 LQKENI come from the germline V gene. Germline trimming cut 3 bases from V and 4 bases from J; bases unmatched to any gene: 2. There are 14 residues in the CDR3. CDR3 nucleotides: TGTGCCAGCTCACCGGGGGACAGGGGCTATGGCTACACCTTC. The encoded protein is CASSPGDRGYGYTF.